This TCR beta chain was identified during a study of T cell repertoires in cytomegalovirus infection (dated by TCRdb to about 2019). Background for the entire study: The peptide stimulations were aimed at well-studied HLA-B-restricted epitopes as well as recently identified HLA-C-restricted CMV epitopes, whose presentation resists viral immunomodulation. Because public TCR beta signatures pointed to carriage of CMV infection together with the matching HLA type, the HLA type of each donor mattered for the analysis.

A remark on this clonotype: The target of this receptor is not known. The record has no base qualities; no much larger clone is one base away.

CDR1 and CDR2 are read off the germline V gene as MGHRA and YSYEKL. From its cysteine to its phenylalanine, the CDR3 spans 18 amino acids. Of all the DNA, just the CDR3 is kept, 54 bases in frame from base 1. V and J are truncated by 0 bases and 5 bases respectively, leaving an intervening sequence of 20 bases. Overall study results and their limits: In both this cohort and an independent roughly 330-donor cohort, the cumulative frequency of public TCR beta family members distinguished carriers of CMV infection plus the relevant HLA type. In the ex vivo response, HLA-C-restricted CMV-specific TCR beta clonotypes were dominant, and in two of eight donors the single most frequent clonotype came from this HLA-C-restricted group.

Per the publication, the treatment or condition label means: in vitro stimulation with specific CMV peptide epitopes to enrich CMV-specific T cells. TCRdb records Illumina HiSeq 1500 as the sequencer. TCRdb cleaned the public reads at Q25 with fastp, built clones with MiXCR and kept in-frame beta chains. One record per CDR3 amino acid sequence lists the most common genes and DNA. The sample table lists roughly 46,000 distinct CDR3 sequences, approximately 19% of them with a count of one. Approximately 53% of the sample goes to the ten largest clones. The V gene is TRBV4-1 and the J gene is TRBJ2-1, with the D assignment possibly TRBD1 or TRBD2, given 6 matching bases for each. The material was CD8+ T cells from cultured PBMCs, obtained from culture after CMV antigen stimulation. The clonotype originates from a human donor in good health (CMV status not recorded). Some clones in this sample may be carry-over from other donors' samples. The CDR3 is CASSQDEGGRGPHNEQFF. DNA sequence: TGCGCCAGCAGCCAAGATGAGGGGGGTCGGGGGCCACACAATGAGCAGTTCTTC.